This T cell receptor beta chain was found in a study of blood T cells in healthy people across ages. Germline loops: CDR1 SNHLY, CDR2 FYNNEI. The CDR3 covers 16 residues. The trim removed 4 bases at V and 11 bases at J, leaving 17 bases unmatched. A J-beta primer mix and a sample-barcoded 5' primer were used in a second PCR of roughly 6 to 11 cycles. Every sample produced at least 2.5 million CDR3-containing paired-end reads. From the 5' RACE reads, TCRdb called clonotypes with MiXCR, one entry per CDR3 protein. The sample records 700,000 to 900,000 distinct CDR3 sequences, about 55% being singletons. The study, taken as a whole, reports: Underestimates were what the diversity estimates from one million T cells were considered to be. Unsorted PBMCs prevented conclusive naive versus antigen-experienced comparison.

A note on this clonotype: Its cognate antigen is unknown.

The donors, healthy Caucasians from Russia, were aged 6 to 90. The rearrangement links TRBV2 to TRBJ2-5; TRBD1 matches 9 bases. Sequencing input: blood. The sequence was collected from an elderly man in good health. CDR3 region: CASSGLRTGVVDEQYF. In DNA form, the CDR3 reads TGTGCCAGCAGTGGGTTGAGGACAGGGGTAGTCGATGAGCAGTACTTC.